These 14 T cell receptor beta chains came from one sample sequenced in a study of cytomegalovirus exposure and HLA in healthy donors. PCR involved 60 Vbeta and 13 Jbeta primers. TCRdb's table, derived via immunoSEQ multiplex PCR, lists solely in-frame clones and lacks some. The data contain some 140,000 clones, around 77% of them singletons. The sequencing input was PBMCs. These receptors all come from a woman aged 60-75 years in good health and CMV-seronegative.

V is TRBV18 and J is TRBJ2-7; TRBD1 aligns across 7 bases. V shed 3 bases and J 0 bases; nucleotides not matched to a gene: 11. The CDR3 is 17 residues long. From germline, CDR1 is KGHSH and CDR2 LQKENI. DNA for the CDR3: TGTGCCAGCTCACCGTCCTCCGGGACAGCGAGCTCCTACGAGCAGTACTTC. This gives the protein CASSPSSGTASSYEQYF.

This clone was seen only once. The V gene is TRBV18, the J gene TRBJ1-1, with D perhaps TRBD1 (5 bases). CDR1 and CDR2 from the germline V gene are KGHSH and LQKENI. V lost 3 bases and J 4 bases, leaving 15 bases between the germline ends. The CDR3 spans 15 residues. The CDR3 DNA reads as TGTGCCAGCTCACCCTGGGAGGGGCAGTCCACTGAAGCTTTCTTT. Its translation: CASSPWEGQSTEAFF. The whole variable domain, remainder taken from reference TRBV18 and TRBJ1-1, is NAGVMQNPRHLVRRRGQEARLRCSPMKGHSHVYWYRQLPEEGLKFMVYLQKENIIDESGMPKERFSAEFPKEGPSILRIQQVVRGDSAAYFCASSPWEGQSTEAFFGQGTRLTVV.

This clone showed up just once. The chain has TRBV2 and TRBJ2-5; the match to TRBD2 covers 8 bases. The J call may be in error: the DNA end matches TRBJ2-7 better. The CDR3 extends over 19 amino acids. CDR1 and CDR2 from the germline V gene are SNHLY and FYNNEI. CDR3 DNA: TGTGCCAGCAGTGAAGCGCTTCAGTGGGGAGCGGGGGATCGGTACGAGCAGTACTTC. It encodes CASSEALQWGAGDRYEQYF.

With respect to this clone: This is likely a read error, given that the CDR3 carries no conserved phenylalanine or tryptophan at its end. The rearrangement joins TRBV18 to TRBJ2-7; no reliable D call. CDR3 length: 14 amino acids. Germline V gene sequence: CDR1 KGHSH, CDR2 LQKENI. V gave up 0 bases and J gave up 3 bases, with 9 bases separating them. DNA for the CDR3: TGTGCCAGCTCACCACCTCTAGTCGGCTACGAGCAGTACCTC. It translates to CASSPPLVGYEQYL.

The CDR3, as DNA: TGCGCCAGCGGGGGACAGGGCAATACCGGGGAGCTGTTTTTT. It codes for CASGGQGNTGELFF. V is TRBV4-1 and J is TRBJ2-2; 9 positions match TRBD1. Per germline, CDR1 MGHRA and CDR2 YSYEKL. CDR3 length: 14 residues. J lost 5 bases, V lost 8 bases, and 6 bases had no gene match.

J is TRBJ2-1 and V is TRBV28, with TRBD2 matching over 12 bases. The CDR3 covers 16 residues. CDR1 is MDHEN, CDR2 SYDVKM, per germline. V lost 4 bases to trimming and J lost 4 bases; unmatched junction nucleotides: 5. CDR3 protein: CASSSSGTSGYNEQFF. In nucleotides, the CDR3 is TGTGCCAGCAGTTCCTCCGGGACTAGCGGGTACAATGAGCAGTTCTTC. The variable domain in full, completed from reference TRBV28 and TRBJ2-1, reads DVKVTQSSRYLVKRTGEKVFLECVQDMDHENMFWYRQDPGLGLRLIYFSYDVKMKEKGDIPEGYSVSREKKERFSLILESASTNQTSMYLCASSSSGTSGYNEQFFGPGTRLTVL.

V and J are TRBV19 and TRBJ2-7; possibly TRBD2 for D (5 bases). Trimming took 0 bases from V and 2 from J, leaving 8 bases between them. CDR1 and CDR2 (germline): LNHDA, SQIVND (reference sequence). The CDR3 has 14 amino acids. The CDR3 nucleotides read TGTGCCAGTAGTATAGAAGGAGGAGCCTACGAGCAGTACTTC. Encoded protein: CASSIEGGAYEQYF.

The rearrangement joins TRBV5-1 to TRBJ2-6, with TRBD2 identical over 8 bases. This CDR3 comprises 15 residues. Germline assignment: CDR1 SGHRS and CDR2 YFSETQ. V lost 6 bases and J lost 3; bases outside the gene matches: 5. The CDR3 DNA reads as TGCGCCAGCACCCCGGGGGGGGTTGGGGCCAACGTCCTGACTTTC. This sequence encodes CASTPGGVGANVLTF.

This sequence joins TRBV30 and TRBJ1-1; 7 bases fit TRBD1. V lost 7 bases and J lost 3; bases outside the gene matches: 8. Germline V gene data show CDR1 as GTSNPN and CDR2 as SVGIG (reference sequence). The CDR3 is made up of 13 amino acids. Here the CDR3 reads CASPGRGDTEAFF. As DNA, the CDR3 is TGTGCCTCCCCGGGCAGGGGGGACACTGAAGCTTTCTTT.

The chain couples TRBV19 to TRBJ2-5; TRBD1 might be the D (5 bases). The CDR3 is 12 amino acids. The germline V gene encodes CDR1 LNHDA and CDR2 SQIVND (reference sequence). Trimming removed 8 bases at V and 5 bases at J, with 12 bases between. For the CDR3, the DNA is TGTGCCAGTGGGAAGAAGGGGGAGACCCAGTACTTC. Translating it yields CASGKKGETQYF.

This clone has only one observation. V gene TRBV5-1 combines with J gene TRBJ2-5; 10 nucleotides align to TRBD1. Germline V gives CDR1 SGHRS, CDR2 YFSETQ. The J segment lost 11 bases and the V segment lost 2 bases, leaving 12 bases of the junction unmatched. This CDR3 spans 15 amino acids. As DNA, the CDR3 is TGCGCCAGCAGCTTCACCGGACAGGGGGAATCTGGGCAGTACTTC. Amino acids: CASSFTGQGESGQYF. The whole variable domain, filled in from reference TRBV5-1 and TRBJ2-5, reads KAGVTQTPRYLIKTRGQQVTLSCSPISGHRSVSWYQQTPGQGLQFLFEYFSETQRNKGNFPGRFSGRQFSNSRSEMNVSTLELGDSALYLCASSFTGQGESGQYFGPGTRLLVL.

The V gene is TRBV28, the J gene TRBJ1-5; D perhaps matches TRBD1 (6 bases). The CDR3 has 14 residues. V lost 3 bases and J 6 bases, leaving 12 bases between the germline ends. Germline loops: CDR1 MDHEN, CDR2 SYDVKM. CDR3 sequence (DNA): TGTGCCAGCAGTTTTGGGCAGGGGAGTCAGCCCCAGCATTTT. This encodes CASSFGQGSQPQHF.

The rearrangement links TRBV9 to TRBJ2-5; 10 nucleotides match TRBD1. The CDR3 totals 16 residues. Germline loops: CDR1 SGDLS, CDR2 YYNGEE. J gave up 2 bases and V 3 bases, and 7 bases lay outside the gene matches. In DNA, the CDR3 is TGTGCCAGCAGCGCTTTGGACAGGGGGGCACAAGAGACCCAGTACTTC. Translating gives CASSALDRGAQETQYF.

The chain joins TRBV2 to TRBJ2-1; TRBD2 matches 11 bases. The CDR3 is 16 residues long. The germline gives CDR1 SNHLY, CDR2 FYNNEI. Losses at the gene ends were 1 base for V and 3 bases for J; bases not matched to a gene: 2. CDR3 sequence reads: CASSEGGLAVYNEQFF. For the CDR3, the DNA is TGTGCCAGCAGTGAAGGGGGACTAGCGGTCTACAATGAGCAGTTCTTC.